The present T cell receptor (beta chain) was sequenced within a study of identifying expanded T cells in peripheral blood. Assay used: immunoSEQ multiplex PCR; TCRdb lists only in-frame clones, some missing. Among some 75,000 clones listed, 75% to 90% were seen once. General study findings and limits: Roughly two-week clone count variance significantly increased as total template count grew. Technical replicates showed roughly 1.2 changed clones; roughly two weeks 15 to 20; four weeks 19.

Concerning this clone itself: The antigen is not known.

Trimming cost V 5 bases and J 4 bases, with 8 bases left between them. CDR1 is SGHTA, CDR2 FQGNSA, per germline. This CDR3 is 13 amino acids long. Collection occurred without any documented infections or immune events in donors. The chain carries TRBV7-2 and TRBJ2-2; D gene ambiguous. Material for sequencing was blood. The sequence was collected from a person aged 18 to 75 in good health. CDR3: CASSLARTGELFF. CDR3 coding DNA: TGTGCCAGCAGCCTTGCACGCACCGGGGAGCTGTTTTTT. The whole variable domain, filled in from reference TRBV7-2 and TRBJ2-2, reads GAGVSQSPSNKVTEKGKDVELRCDPISGHTALYWYRQSLGQGLEFLIYFQGNSAPDKSGLPSDRFSAERTGGSVSTLTIQRTQQEDSAVYLCASSLARTGELFFGEGSRLTVL.